The 8 T cell receptor beta chains below all came from one sample that was sequenced in a study of CXCR3-negative and CXCR3-positive naive CD8 T cells. Via 5' RACE with UMI labels, TRB cDNA libraries were prepared. TCRdb re-called the 5' RACE reads, yielding one record per CDR3 amino acid sequence without DNA. This table holds roughly 41,000 distinct CDR3 sequences. Sequencing was performed on memory CD8+ T cells from blood. Source of these receptors: a human donor in good health. Some clones in this sample may be carry-over from other donors' samples.

The chain uses TRBV3-1 and TRBJ2-1; TCRdb reports TRBD2, a call that lacks DNA to check it against. The CDR3 spans 21 residues. The germline CDR1 and CDR2 sequences are LGHDT and YNNKEL (reference sequence). The CDR3 here is CASSQDLPFSSGGTSYNEQFF.

This chain joins TRBV29-1 and TRBJ2-1; the D gene TCRdb calls, TRBD2, cannot be checked with no DNA. This CDR3 spans 18 amino acids. Looked up from germline, CDR1 is SQVTM and CDR2 is ANQGSEA. CDR3 sequence reads: CSVFGGLAGGRSYNEQFF.

The V and J genes are TRBV29-1 and TRBJ1-2; lacking DNA, the TRBD1 call made by TCRdb goes unchecked. CDR1 and CDR2 from the germline V gene are SQVTM and ANQGSEA. This CDR3 has 14 residues. CDR3 region: CSVDLLTGYDGYTF.

Here the CDR3 reads CASSYVGFDTQYF. This rearrangement joins TRBV6-2 or TRBV6-3 to TRBJ2-3. The CDR3 runs to 13 residues. Germline loops: CDR1 MNHEY, CDR2 SVGEGT.

The chain is built from TRBV7-9 and TRBJ2-3; TCRdb calls TRBD2, which cannot be checked without DNA. This CDR3 is 17 amino acids long. In germline, CDR1 is SEHNR, CDR2 FQNEAQ (reference sequence). The CDR3 reads CASSPPELAGYTDTQYF.

The rearrangement uses TRBV7-9 and TRBJ2-7; absent DNA, TCRdb's TRBD1 call cannot be checked. This CDR3 region has 12 residues. Germline V gives CDR1 SEHNR, CDR2 FQNEAQ (reference sequence). This CDR3 is CASSFRTGPEYF. Based on the CDR3 plus reference TRBV7-9 and TRBJ2-7, the full variable domain is DTGVSQNPRHKITKRGQNVTFRCDPISEHNRLYWYRQTLGQGPEFLTYFQNEAQLEKSRLLSDRFSAERPKGSFSTLEIQRTEQGDSAMYLCASSFRTGPEYFGPGTRLTVT.

This sequence joins TRBV4-3 and TRBJ2-7; TCRdb lists TRBD1, though no DNA is available to test this call. The germline V gene has CDR1 LGHNA and CDR2 YSLEER. The CDR3 has 14 residues. The CDR3 loop reads CASSHYGQNYEQYF.

The rearrangement joins TRBV10-3 to TRBJ2-1; TCRdb outputs TRBD2, but without DNA this stays unchecked. This CDR3 is built from 16 residues. Germline CDR1 ENHRY, CDR2 SYGVKD. The CDR3 spells CAISELGGRSYNEQFF.